The 27 T cell receptor beta chains given below trace back to one sample, sequenced in a study of T cell responses to AZD1222 COVID-19 vaccine. The table came from immunoSEQ multiplex PCR; TCRdb's copy has only in-frame clones and leaves some out. The sample carries 100,000 or so clones, about 85% recorded once. This specimen was peripheral blood, taken on day 0 of AZD1222 vaccination. Every receptor here comes from an adult in good health.

The chain combines TRBV18 with TRBJ1-2; D gene unclear. This CDR3 has 15 residues. Germline V lookup: CDR1 KGHSH, CDR2 LQKENI. Deletions cut 3 bases from V and 3 bases from J, with 14 bases between. This CDR3 reads CASSPSEQIHYGYTF. In nucleotides, the CDR3 is TGTGCCAGCTCACCCTCGGAACAGATCCACTATGGCTACACCTTC.

This clone was seen once. The gene calls are TRBV3-1 (or the pseudogene TRBV3-2) and TRBJ1-1; D is ambiguous. The V gene lost 0 bases and the J gene lost 4 bases, with 12 bases spanning the gap. Germline CDR1 reads LGHDT; CDR2 reads YNNKEL (reference sequence). This CDR3 has 15 residues. Written as DNA, the CDR3 is TGTGCCAGCAGCCAAGATACCGGGATCTTCACTGAAGCTTTCTTT. This codes for CASSQDTGIFTEAFF.

This clone has a handful of counts. The rearrangement joins TRBV5-6 to TRBJ1-2; D unresolved. Trimming shortened V by 3 bases and J by 4 bases, and 4 bases separated the two germline ends. Germline-derived CDR1 and CDR2 are SGHDT and YYEEEE. CDR3 length: 11 amino acids. CDR3 sequence (DNA): TGTGCCAGCAGCTCGACCTATGGCTACACCTTC. This sequence encodes CASSSTYGYTF.

The genes are TRBV18 and TRBJ1-2, with 8 bases matching TRBD1. This CDR3 contains 16 residues. After removal of 4 bases from V and 8 bases from J, the junction contained 15 bases not matched to a gene. CDR1 KGHSH and CDR2 LQKENI come from the germline V gene. The chain's CDR3 is CASSQDPTGGSGGYTF. CDR3 DNA sequence: TGTGCCAGCTCACAAGACCCTACAGGGGGTTCGGGCGGCTACACCTTC.

The genes are TRBV3-1 (or the pseudogene TRBV3-2) and TRBJ2-3, with TRBD2 identical over 9 bases. The ends lost 3 bases at V and 8 bases at J; junction bases unmatched: 18. The CDR3 length is 18 residues. Germline V lookup: CDR1 LGHDT, CDR2 YNNKEL (reference sequence). The DNA for the CDR3 is TGTGCCAGCAGCCACTCAATCCAGCGGGGGGCCCTAGACGGTACGCAGTATTTT. Protein sequence: CASSHSIQRGALDGTQYF.

This clone was seen more than once but under ten times. Compared with germline, one end of the junction differs, possibly owing to a read error. The rearrangement joins TRBV20-1 to TRBJ2-3; the D call may be TRBD1 or TRBD2 (5 bases each). The V gene's germline CDR1 is DFQATT and CDR2 SNEGSKA (reference sequence). This CDR3 has 10 residues. For the CDR3, the DNA is TGCAGTGCTAGTAATTCACTCGGGACTTTT. This translates into CSASNSLGTF.

This clone has just one count. CDR3 DNA sequence: TGTGCCAGCAGTCCGATTAGGGGGGGTCTGAAAGATACGCAGTATTTT. Its protein is CASSPIRGGLKDTQYF. This chain joins TRBV7-2 and TRBJ2-3, with D perhaps TRBD2 (7 bases). The CDR3 has 16 amino acids. Trimming shortened V by 6 bases and J by 5 bases, and 21 bases separated the two germline ends. Germline V gene data show CDR1 as SGHTA and CDR2 as FQGNSA. The full variable domain, completed using reference TRBV7-2 and TRBJ2-3, is GAGVSQSPSNKVTEKGKDVELRCDPISGHTALYWYRQSLGQGLEFLIYFQGNSAPDKSGLPSDRFSAERTGGSVSTLTIQRTQQEDSAVYLCASSPIRGGLKDTQYFGPGTRLTVL.

This clone was recorded only once. The CDR3 coding sequence is TGTGCCAGCTCACCGGGACAGACTGCAACTAATGAAAAACTGTTTTTT. It encodes CASSPGQTATNEKLFF. The genes are TRBV18 and TRBJ1-4, with 7 bases aligning to TRBD1. The length of the CDR3 is 16 residues. V shed 3 bases and J 0 bases; nucleotides not matched to a gene: 4. The germline V gene has CDR1 KGHSH and CDR2 LQKENI.

This chain uses TRBV11-3 with TRBJ2-7, with D possibly TRBD1 on 5 matching bases. Germline V CDR1 and CDR2: SGHNT, YENEEA. The V gene lost 3 bases and the J gene lost 2 bases, with 11 bases spanning the gap. The CDR3 consists of 14 residues. CDR3: CASSFGRGTYEQYV. The CDR3 DNA is TGTGCCAGCAGCTTCGGAAGGGGCACCTACGAGCAGTACGTC.

This rearrangement joins TRBV6-5 to TRBJ1-5; the D gene is possibly TRBD1 (5 bases). The CDR3 extends over 13 amino acids. CDR1 MNHEY and CDR2 SVGAGI come from the germline V gene. Trimming removed 0 bases from V and 5 bases from J, with 5 bases in between. CDR3 residues: CASSYSRDQPQHF. CDR3 nucleotides: TGTGCCAGCAGTTACTCCAGGGATCAGCCCCAGCATTTT.

V usage is TRBV19 and J usage is TRBJ2-3, with TRBD2 matching 9 bases. This CDR3 is built from 14 residues. With 7 bases clipped from V and 2 bases from J, the junction kept 4 bases outside the gene matches. Germline V lookup: CDR1 LNHDA, CDR2 SQIVND (reference sequence). The CDR3, as DNA: TGTGCCAGTATGGCGGGAGGGTACACAGATACGCAGTATTTT. Amino acids: CASMAGGYTDTQYF.

The table lists this clone with a few counts. The V and J genes are TRBV15 and TRBJ1-4; the D gene is possibly TRBD1 (6 bases). CDR3 length equals 15 residues. Looked up from germline, CDR1 is LNHNV and CDR2 is YYDKDF (reference sequence). V shed 0 bases and J shed 5 bases, with 10 bases lying between them. Here the CDR3 reads CATSRERQGNEKLFF. The CDR3 DNA reads as TGTGCCACCAGCAGAGAACGCCAGGGGAATGAAAAACTGTTTTTT.

The J gene is TRBJ1-1, the V gene TRBV15; TRBD1 matches at 7 bases. Germline V CDR1 and CDR2: LNHNV, YYDKDF (reference sequence). The length of the CDR3 is 14 residues. The V gene end was trimmed by 6 bases and the J gene end by 4 bases; junction bases not matched to a gene: 8. CDR3 DNA sequence: TGTGCCACCAGTAAAGGGGGCGACGGCACTGAAGCTTTCTTT. Its protein is CATSKGGDGTEAFF. The full variable domain, its missing parts supplied by reference TRBV15 and TRBJ1-1, is DAMVIQNPRYQVTQFGKPVTLSCSQTLNHNVMYWYQQKSSQAPKLLFHYYDKDFNNEADTPDNFQSRRPNTSFCFLDIRSPGLGDTAMYLCATSKGGDGTEAFFGQGTRLTVV.

The genes are TRBV29-1 and TRBJ2-7; D unclear. The CDR3 extends over 13 amino acids. CDR1 SQVTM and CDR2 ANQGSEA come from the germline V gene. With 5 bases removed from V and 0 bases from J, the gap between germline ends came to 11 bases. The CDR3 loop reads CSVMLTYSYEQYF. CDR3 nucleotides: TGCAGCGTTATGCTCACCTACTCCTACGAGCAGTACTTC.

The rearrangement uses TRBV6-5 and TRBJ1-5; D is undetermined. Trimming pared 6 bases from V and 1 base from J, leaving 7 bases between. Germline loops: CDR1 MNHEY, CDR2 SVGAGI. The CDR3 totals 13 residues. The CDR3 here is CASRARSNQPQHF. The CDR3 bases are TGTGCCAGCAGAGCCCGGAGCAATCAGCCCCAGCATTTT.

The J gene is TRBJ1-5, the V gene TRBV19; D is possibly TRBD1 (5 bases). The germline gives CDR1 LNHDA, CDR2 SQIVND (reference sequence). V was shortened by 3 bases and J by 0 bases, with 15 bases between the two germline ends. The CDR3 runs to 17 residues. In DNA, the CDR3 is TGTGCCAGTAGTATCGAACCCGGGACCCTTAGCAATCAGCCCCAGCATTTT. It specifies CASSIEPGTLSNQPQHF.

The chain employs TRBV5-6 and TRBJ2-1, with 7 bases fitting TRBD2. J gave up 4 bases and V 5 bases, and 9 bases lay outside the gene matches. The germline CDR1 and CDR2 sequences are SGHDT and YYEEEE. The CDR3 spans 15 residues. CDR3 coding DNA: TGTGCCAGCAGGGGAATAGCGGGCGAGTACAATGAGCAGTTCTTC. Translated, it gives CASRGIAGEYNEQFF.

This clone showed up just once. The chain uses TRBV13 and TRBJ2-7; 10 positions match TRBD2. Per the germline V gene, CDR1 is PRHDT and CDR2 is FYEKMQ (reference sequence). CDR3 length: 20 residues. V was clipped by 4 bases and J by 0 bases; unmatched bases: 18. In DNA, the CDR3 is TGTGCCAGCAGCTCTGCTTCTAGCGGGGGCCGATCCCAATCCTCCTACGAGCAGTACTTC. Encoded protein: CASSSASSGGRSQSSYEQYF.

This clone was recorded only once. In DNA, the CDR3 is TGTGCCAGCAGCTTGTTAGCGGGACCAGATACGCAGTATTTT. This codes for CASSLLAGPDTQYF. This chain links TRBV5-8 with TRBJ2-3, with 8 bases that match TRBD2. Germline CDR1 SGHTS, CDR2 YDEGEE. V was clipped by 1 base and J by 4 bases; unmatched bases: 2. This CDR3 spans 14 amino acids.

The CDR3 loop is CASSRTEDTQYF. DNA of the CDR3: TGTGCCAGCAGCCGAACGGAAGATACGCAGTATTTT. This sequence joins TRBV7-9 and TRBJ2-3, with unresolved D. Trimming took 5 bases from V and 5 from J, leaving 8 bases between them. From germline, CDR1 is SEHNR and CDR2 FQNEAQ (reference sequence). This CDR3 contains 12 residues.

V is TRBV4-3 and J is TRBJ2-7; TRBD2 matches at 7 bases. The CDR3 totals 15 residues. Looked up from germline, CDR1 is LGHNA and CDR2 is YSLEER. With 1 base clipped from V and 4 bases from J, the junction kept 7 bases outside the gene matches. The CDR3 region has the DNA TGCGCCAGCAGCCAAGGAGGAGCGGGGCCGTACGAGCAGTACTTC. It is translated as CASSQGGAGPYEQYF.

This sequence joins TRBV19 and TRBJ2-3; 9 nucleotides match TRBD1. Germline V lookup: CDR1 LNHDA, CDR2 SQIVND (reference sequence). Trimming took 1 base from V and 4 from J; bases not matched to a gene: 12. This CDR3 has 18 amino acids. The CDR3 DNA follows: TGTGCCAGTAGTATAGGTACCGGGACAGGGAGGTTGGCAGATACGCAGTATTTT. Amino acids: CASSIGTGTGRLADTQYF. The whole variable domain, remainder taken from reference TRBV19 and TRBJ2-3, is DGGITQSPKYLFRKEGQNVTLSCEQNLNHDAMYWYRQDPGQGLRLIYYSQIVNDFQKGDIAEGYSVSREKKESFPLTVTSAQKNPTAFYLCASSIGTGTGRLADTQYFGPGTRLTVL.

This clone was seen once. The chain carries TRBV5-1 and TRBJ1-1; D gene unclear. The CDR3 totals 15 residues. Germline CDR1 reads SGHRS; CDR2 reads YFSETQ. Trimming removed 0 bases from V and 3 bases from J, with 12 bases in between. This CDR3 reads CASSLDWSVDTEAFF. In DNA, the CDR3 is TGCGCCAGCAGCTTGGACTGGTCAGTAGACACTGAAGCTTTCTTT.

By its share, this clone is medium-sized. The chain has TRBV25-1 and TRBJ2-1; tentative D call: TRBD2 (6 bases). The CDR3 extends over 17 amino acids. Germline V gives CDR1 MGHDK, CDR2 SYGVNS. V lost 2 bases and J 4 bases, leaving 18 bases between the germline ends. The CDR3 region is CASSEGLATATYNEQFF. The CDR3 DNA is TGTGCCAGCAGTGAAGGGCTAGCGACGGCTACATACAATGAGCAGTTCTTC.

V usage is TRBV27 and J usage is TRBJ2-1; 13 bases align to TRBD2. The ends lost 6 bases at V and 4 bases at J; junction bases unmatched: 15. The CDR3 extends over 19 amino acids. CDR1 and CDR2 (germline): MNHEY, SMNVEV (reference sequence). The CDR3 sequence: CASRWTGTSGTRPYNEQFF. The CDR3 coding sequence is TGTGCCAGCAGATGGACCGGGACTAGCGGGACCAGACCGTACAATGAGCAGTTCTTC.

V is TRBV19 and J is TRBJ2-3; possible D gene TRBD1, 5 bases. The germline V gene has CDR1 LNHDA and CDR2 SQIVND (reference sequence). The CDR3 runs to 11 residues. The V gene lost 5 bases and the J gene lost 10 bases, with 10 bases spanning the gap. The CDR3 sequence: CASSQGGAQYF. In DNA form, the CDR3 reads TGTGCCAGTAGTCAGGGTGGGGCGCAGTATTTT.

The genes are TRBV7-9 and TRBJ2-7, with D tentatively TRBD1 (6 bases). Germline V gives CDR1 SEHNR, CDR2 FQNEAQ (reference sequence). The V end lost 2 bases, the J end lost 0 bases, and 11 bases lay between the germline ends. The CDR3 is 15 amino acids. CDR3 nucleotides: TGTGCCAGCAGCTTAACGGCAGGGGCCTCCTACGAGCAGTACTTC. Protein: CASSLTAGASYEQYF.